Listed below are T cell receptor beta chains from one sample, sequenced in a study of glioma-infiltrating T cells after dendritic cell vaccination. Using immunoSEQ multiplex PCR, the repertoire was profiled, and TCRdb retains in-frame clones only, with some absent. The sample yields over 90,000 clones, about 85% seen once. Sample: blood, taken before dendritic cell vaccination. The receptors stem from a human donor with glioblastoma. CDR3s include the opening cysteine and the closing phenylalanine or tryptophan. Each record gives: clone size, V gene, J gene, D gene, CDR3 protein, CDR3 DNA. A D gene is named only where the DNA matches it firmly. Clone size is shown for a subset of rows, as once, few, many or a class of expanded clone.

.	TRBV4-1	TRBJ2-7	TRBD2	CASSQVLGLADYEQYF	TGCGCCAGCAGCCAAGTCCTCGGACTAGCGGACTACGAGCAGTACTTC
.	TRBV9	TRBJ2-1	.	CASSVGERYNEQFF	TGTGCCAGCAGCGTAGGAGAGAGGTACAATGAGCAGTTCTTC
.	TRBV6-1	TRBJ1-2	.	CASSQGRYGYTF	TGTGCCAGCAGTCAGGGGCGTTATGGCTACACCTTC
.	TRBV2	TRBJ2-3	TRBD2	CASSGTSGGTQYF	TGTGCCAGCAGCGGGACTAGCGGAGGTACGCAGTATTTT
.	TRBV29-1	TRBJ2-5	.	CSVGAGGFQETQYF	TGCAGCGTTGGAGCTGGGGGGTTCCAAGAGACCCAGTACTTC
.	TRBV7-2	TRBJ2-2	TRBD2	CASTTSGSMPGELFF	TGTGCCAGCACCACTAGCGGGAGTATGCCCGGGGAGCTGTTTTTT
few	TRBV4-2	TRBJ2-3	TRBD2	CASSLHPDRGGRGTDTQYF	TGTGCCAGCAGCCTCCATCCGGACCGGGGCGGGAGGGGTACAGATACGCAGTATTTT
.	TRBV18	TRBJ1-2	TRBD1	CASSETGARIYGYTF	TGTGCCAGCTCAGAGACAGGGGCGCGTATCTATGGCTACACCTTC
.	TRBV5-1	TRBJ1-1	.	CASGAWTPNTEAFF	TGCGCCAGCGGGGCATGGACACCGAACACTGAAGCTTTCTTT
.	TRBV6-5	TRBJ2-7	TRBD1	CASSPDRARSYEQYF	TGTGCCAGCAGTCCCGACAGGGCCCGCTCCTACGAGCAGTACTTC